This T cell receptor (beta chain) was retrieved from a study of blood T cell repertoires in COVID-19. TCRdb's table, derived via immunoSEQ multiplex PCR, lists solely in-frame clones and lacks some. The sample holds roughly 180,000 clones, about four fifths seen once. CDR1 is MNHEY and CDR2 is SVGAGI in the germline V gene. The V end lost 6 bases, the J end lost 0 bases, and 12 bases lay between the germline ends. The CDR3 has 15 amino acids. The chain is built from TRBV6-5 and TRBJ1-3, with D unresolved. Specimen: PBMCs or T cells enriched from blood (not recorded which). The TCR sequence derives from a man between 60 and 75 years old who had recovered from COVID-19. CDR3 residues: CASSTISLSGNTIYF. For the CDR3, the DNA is TGTGCCAGCAGCACAATCTCTCTCTCTGGAAACACCATATATTTT.